Listed here are 16 T cell receptor beta chains from one sample, sequenced in a study of blood T cell repertoires in COVID-19. Sequencing used immunoSEQ multiplex PCR; TCRdb keeps in-frame clones, though not all of them. The sample records 150,000 or so clones, around 85% being singletons. The sequenced sample was peripheral blood. These receptor sequences come from a human donor in a cohort sampled during active COVID-19.

This chain joins TRBV24-1 and TRBJ1-2; D is uncertain. Germline V gene data show CDR1 as KGHDR and CDR2 as SFDVKD. The CDR3 totals 14 residues. Deletions cut 3 bases from V and 8 bases from J, with 15 bases between. The CDR3 region is CATSDPGSQVGYTF. Here the CDR3 DNA reads TGTGCCACCAGTGATCCAGGATCCCAAGTAGGCTACACCTTC.

The V gene is TRBV7-6, the J gene TRBJ2-2; 8 bases map to TRBD2. The trim removed 0 bases at V and 0 bases at J, leaving 12 bases unmatched. The germline gives CDR1 SGHVS, CDR2 FNYEAQ. The CDR3 is made up of 20 amino acids. The CDR3, as DNA: TGTGCCAGCAGCTTAGCTCCTATGGGACTAGGACTTACGAACACCGGGGAGCTGTTTTTT. As protein: CASSLAPMGLGLTNTGELFF.

Concerning this clone: The junction shows a germline mismatch at one end, possibly a read error. The chain couples TRBV10-3 to TRBJ1-1; TRBD1 matches 7 bases. Per germline, CDR1 ENHRY and CDR2 SYGVKD. The CDR3 is made up of 12 amino acids. The CDR3, as DNA: TGTGCCATCAGTGAGGGTGGGACAGTCACCGATTTT. Translating it yields CAISEGGTVTDF.

CDR3 loop: CASSKGGGQAYEQYF. As DNA, the CDR3 is TGTGCCAGCAGCAAAGGGGGAGGACAGGCCTACGAGCAGTACTTC. The chain is built from TRBV21-1 and TRBJ2-7; TRBD1 was called by the table and not checked on the DNA. TRBV21-1 is recorded as a pseudogene. The CDR3 runs 15 residues.

The chain has TRBV28 and TRBJ1-2; D might be TRBD1 (5 bases). V was pared by 6 bases and J by 0 bases, with 14 bases between. This CDR3 is 15 amino acids long. The germline V gene encodes CDR1 MDHEN and CDR2 SYDVKM. The CDR3, as DNA: TGTGCCAGCAGCCGCTGGGGCACAGCTAACTATGGCTACACCTTC. As protein: CASSRWGTANYGYTF.

The CDR3 loop reads CASAYLTSGAYEQYF. CDR3 sequence (DNA): TGTGCCAGCGCGTATCTGACTAGCGGAGCCTACGAGCAGTACTTC. The J gene is TRBJ2-7, the V gene TRBV7-9, with TRBD2 matching 9 bases. Trimming removed 8 bases from V and 2 bases from J; junction bases left unmatched: 10. CDR1 and CDR2 from the germline V gene are SEHNR and FQNEAQ (reference sequence). This CDR3 has 15 residues. Using reference TRBV7-9 and TRBJ2-7 for the parts outside the CDR3, the full variable domain is DTGVSQNPRHKITKRGQNVTFRCDPISEHNRLYWYRQTLGQGPEFLTYFQNEAQLEKSRLLSDRFSAERPKGSFSTLEIQRTEQGDSAMYLCASAYLTSGAYEQYFGPGTRLTVT.

In this sample, this clone turned up a few times. V is TRBV4-1 and J is TRBJ2-1; TRBD2 matches 12 bases. The CDR3 extends over 15 amino acids. Germline V gene lookup returns CDR1 MGHRA and CDR2 YSYEKL. With V trimmed by 1 base and J by 7 bases, 2 bases remained unmatched. The CDR3 region is CASSQGLAGGNEQFF. CDR3 DNA: TGCGCCAGCAGCCAAGGCCTAGCGGGGGGGAATGAGCAGTTCTTC.

The chain carries TRBV5-4 and TRBJ2-6; a weak D match, TRBD1 (5 bases). The germline V gene has CDR1 SGHNT and CDR2 YYREEE (reference sequence). V gave up 0 bases and J gave up 1 base, with 14 bases separating them. The CDR3 loop spans 18 amino acids. The CDR3 is CASSLAGRATSGANVLTF. Here the CDR3 DNA reads TGTGCCAGCAGCTTGGCCGGCAGGGCCACTTCTGGGGCCAACGTCCTGACTTTC.

In this sample, this clone turned up a few times. This chain uses TRBV13 with TRBJ1-3; a possible D gene is TRBD1 (5 bases). Germline V gene lookup returns CDR1 PRHDT and CDR2 FYEKMQ (reference sequence). CDR3 length: 12 residues. The ends were cut back, 6 bases at V and 6 bases at J, with 9 bases in the middle. CDR3 bases: TGTGCCAGCAGGGAGACAGCAAACACCATATATTTT. Its protein product is CASRETANTIYF.

This rearrangement joins TRBV7-9 to TRBJ2-7; 9 bases match TRBD1. From germline, CDR1 is SEHNR and CDR2 FQNEAQ (reference sequence). Trimming at V came to 5 bases and at J to 2 bases, leaving 7 bases not matched to a gene. The CDR3 has 15 residues. The CDR3 spells CASSLDRGKTYEQYF. The CDR3 nucleotides are TGTGCCAGCAGCCTGGACAGGGGAAAGACCTACGAGCAGTACTTC. The full variable domain, with the rest looked up from reference TRBV7-9 and TRBJ2-7, is DTGVSQNPRHKITKRGQNVTFRCDPISEHNRLYWYRQTLGQGPEFLTYFQNEAQLEKSRLLSDRFSAERPKGSFSTLEIQRTEQGDSAMYLCASSLDRGKTYEQYFGPGTRLTVT.

The chain uses TRBV6-5 and TRBJ1-2, with TRBD1 identical over 8 bases. CDR3 length: 14 amino acids. Trimming cost V 8 bases and J 4 bases; bases outside gene matches: 9. Germline-derived CDR1 and CDR2 are MNHEY and SVGAGI. The CDR3 DNA reads as TGTGCCAGCGGTCACCCAGGGGGCCTCTATGGCTACACCTTC. Residues: CASGHPGGLYGYTF.

The chain links TRBV5-1 to TRBJ2-1; TRBD1 matches at 7 bases. Germline values: CDR1 SGHRS, CDR2 YFSETQ. V shed 2 bases, J shed 6 bases, and the junction held 5 bases outside the gene matches. The CDR3 length is 14 residues. The CDR3 region is CASSLRTGTNEQFF. CDR3 coding DNA: TGCGCCAGCAGCTTACGGACAGGAACCAATGAGCAGTTCTTC.

V gene TRBV29-1 combines with J gene TRBJ2-7; D is ambiguous. This CDR3 is 12 amino acids long. The V and J ends lost 6 bases and 5 bases respectively, with 14 bases between them. From germline, CDR1 is SQVTM and CDR2 ANQGSEA. The CDR3 DNA reads as TGCAGCGTCGCCTATTCTTTCGACGAGCAGTACTTC. It is translated as CSVAYSFDEQYF.

The chain uses TRBV10-3 and TRBJ2-7, with D maybe TRBD1 (6 bases). The CDR3 contains 14 residues. Trimming left V 6 bases short and J 0 bases short, with 12 bases between. CDR1 ENHRY and CDR2 SYGVKD come from the germline V gene. CDR3 loop: CAISEEDSSYEQYF. In nucleotides, the CDR3 is TGTGCCATCAGCGAAGAGGACAGCTCCTACGAGCAGTACTTC.

The V call is TRBV7-8, the J call TRBJ2-7; TRBD1 is a possible D gene (6 bases). V gave up 3 bases and J gave up 2 bases, with 8 bases separating them. Germline loops: CDR1 SGHVS, CDR2 FQNEAQ. This CDR3 is built from 13 residues. The CDR3 is CASSFQGTYEQYF. In DNA, the CDR3 is TGTGCCAGCAGCTTCCAGGGGACCTACGAGCAGTACTTC.

The chain is built from TRBV25-1 and TRBJ2-7, with D unclear. The V gene lost 3 bases and the J gene lost 0 bases, with 15 bases spanning the gap. Germline lookup yields CDR1 MGHDK and CDR2 SYGVNS. The CDR3 is 16 amino acids. For the CDR3, the DNA is TGTGCCAGCAGTGACCTTCTGGGCAAGTCCTCCTACGAGCAGTACTTC. Encoded protein: CASSDLLGKSSYEQYF.